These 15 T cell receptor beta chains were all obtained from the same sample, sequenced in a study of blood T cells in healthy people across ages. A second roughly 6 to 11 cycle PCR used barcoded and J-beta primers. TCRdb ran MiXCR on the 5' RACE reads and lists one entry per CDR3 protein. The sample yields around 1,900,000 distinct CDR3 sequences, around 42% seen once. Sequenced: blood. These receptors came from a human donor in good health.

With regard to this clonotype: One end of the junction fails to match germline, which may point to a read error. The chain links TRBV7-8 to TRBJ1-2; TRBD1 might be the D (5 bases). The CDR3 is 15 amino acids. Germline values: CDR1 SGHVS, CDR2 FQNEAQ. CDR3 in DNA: TGTGTCAGCAGCCCAACGAGAAGGGACAACTATGGCTACACCTTC. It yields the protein CVSSPTRRDNYGYTF.

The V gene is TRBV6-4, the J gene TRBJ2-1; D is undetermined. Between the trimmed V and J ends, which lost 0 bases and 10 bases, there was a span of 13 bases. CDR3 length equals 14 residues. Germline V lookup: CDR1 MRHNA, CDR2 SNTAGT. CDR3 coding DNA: TGTGCCAGCAGTGACTCGATGGAGTCAGGAGAGCAGTTCTTC. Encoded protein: CASSDSMESGEQFF.

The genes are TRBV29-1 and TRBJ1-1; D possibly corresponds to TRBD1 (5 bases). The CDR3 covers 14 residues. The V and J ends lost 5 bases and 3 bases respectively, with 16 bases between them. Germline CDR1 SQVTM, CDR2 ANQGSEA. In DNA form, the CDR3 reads TGCAGCGTTTTTCCAGGGCCAAAGGACACTGAAGCTTTCTTT. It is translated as CSVFPGPKDTEAFF.

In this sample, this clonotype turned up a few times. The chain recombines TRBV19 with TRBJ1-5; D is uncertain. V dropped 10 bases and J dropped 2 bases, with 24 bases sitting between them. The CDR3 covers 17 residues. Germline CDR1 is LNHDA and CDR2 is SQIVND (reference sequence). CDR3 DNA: TGTGCCACCAACTCCTTTGACCCGAACACAGGCAATCAGCCCCAGCATTTT. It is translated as CATNSFDPNTGNQPQHF.

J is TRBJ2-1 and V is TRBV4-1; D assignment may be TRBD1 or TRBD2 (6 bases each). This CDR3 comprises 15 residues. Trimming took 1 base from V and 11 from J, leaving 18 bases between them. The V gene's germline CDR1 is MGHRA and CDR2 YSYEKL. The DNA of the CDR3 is TGCGCCAGCAGCCAAGCGGGGGCCAACGTGGAAAAGCAGTTCTTC. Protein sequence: CASSQAGANVEKQFF.

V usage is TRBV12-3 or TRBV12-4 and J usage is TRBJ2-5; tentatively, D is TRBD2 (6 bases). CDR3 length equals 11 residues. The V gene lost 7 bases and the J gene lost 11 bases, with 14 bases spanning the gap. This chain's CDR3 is CASKTGEEQYF. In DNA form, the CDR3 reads TGTGCCAGCAAAACGGGGGAGGAGCAGTACTTC.

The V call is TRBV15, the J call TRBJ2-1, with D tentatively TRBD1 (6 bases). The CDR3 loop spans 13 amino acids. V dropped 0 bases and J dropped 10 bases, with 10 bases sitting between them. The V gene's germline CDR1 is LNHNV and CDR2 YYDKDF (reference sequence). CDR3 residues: CATSRDGTNEQFF. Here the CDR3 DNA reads TGTGCCACCAGCAGAGATGGGACAAACGAGCAGTTCTTC.

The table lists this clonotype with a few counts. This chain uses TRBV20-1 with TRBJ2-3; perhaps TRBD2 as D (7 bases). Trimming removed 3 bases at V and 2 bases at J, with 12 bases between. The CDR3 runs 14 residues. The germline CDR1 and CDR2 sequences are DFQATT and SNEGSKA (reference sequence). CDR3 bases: TGCAGTGCTAGTGGAGGGGGGGCCACAGATACGCAGTATTTT. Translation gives CSASGGGATDTQYF.

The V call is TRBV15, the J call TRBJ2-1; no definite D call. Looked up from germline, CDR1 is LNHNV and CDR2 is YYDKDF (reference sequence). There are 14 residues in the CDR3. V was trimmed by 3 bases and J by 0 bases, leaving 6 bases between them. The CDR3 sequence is CATSRISSYNEQFF. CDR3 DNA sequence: TGTGCCACCAGCAGGATAAGCTCCTACAATGAGCAGTTCTTC.

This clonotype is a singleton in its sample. The CDR3: CSGAGTGIPSPNSPLHF. Written as DNA, the CDR3 is TGCAGCGGGGCCGGGACAGGGATTCCCAGCCCTAATTCACCCCTCCACTTT. The chain combines TRBV29-1 with TRBJ1-6; the match to TRBD1 covers 9 bases. Germline V CDR1 and CDR2: SQVTM, ANQGSEA. V was clipped by 7 bases and J by 6 bases; unmatched bases: 16. The length of the CDR3 is 17 residues.

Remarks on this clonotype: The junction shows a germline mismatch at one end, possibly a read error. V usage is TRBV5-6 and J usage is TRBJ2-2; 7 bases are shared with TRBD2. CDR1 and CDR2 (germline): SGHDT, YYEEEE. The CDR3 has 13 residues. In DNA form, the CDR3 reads TGTGCCACGCGGGGGTCGAACACCGGGGAGCGGTTTTTT. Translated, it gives CATRGSNTGERFF.

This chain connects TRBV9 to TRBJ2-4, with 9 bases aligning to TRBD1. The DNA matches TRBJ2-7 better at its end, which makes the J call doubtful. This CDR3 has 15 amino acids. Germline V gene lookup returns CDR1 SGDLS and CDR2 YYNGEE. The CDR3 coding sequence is TGTGCCAGCAGCGTAGGGGACAGGGAGACCTACGAGCAGTACTTC. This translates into CASSVGDRETYEQYF.

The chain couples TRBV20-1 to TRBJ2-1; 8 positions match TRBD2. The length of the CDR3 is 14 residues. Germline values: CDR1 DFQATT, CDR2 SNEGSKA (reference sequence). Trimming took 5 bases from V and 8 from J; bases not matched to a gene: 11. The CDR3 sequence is CSAFPGGALHEQFF. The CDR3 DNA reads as TGCAGTGCTTTCCCCGGGGGGGCCCTACATGAGCAGTTCTTC.

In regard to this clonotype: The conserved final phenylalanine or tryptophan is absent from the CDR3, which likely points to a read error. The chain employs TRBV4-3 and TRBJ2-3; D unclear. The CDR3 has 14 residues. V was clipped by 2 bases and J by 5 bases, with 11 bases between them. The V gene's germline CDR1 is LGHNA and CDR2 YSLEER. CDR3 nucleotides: TGCGCCAGCAGCCAAACCACCTTCGGAGATACGCAGTATATT. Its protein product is CASSQTTFGDTQYI.

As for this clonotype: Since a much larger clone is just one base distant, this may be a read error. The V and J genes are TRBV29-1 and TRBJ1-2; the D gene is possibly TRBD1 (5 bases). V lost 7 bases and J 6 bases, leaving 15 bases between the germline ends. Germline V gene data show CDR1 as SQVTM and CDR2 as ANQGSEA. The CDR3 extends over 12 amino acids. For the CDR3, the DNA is TGCAGCGGAACCCAGGGAGGCGATGGCTACACCTTC. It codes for CSGTQGGDGYTF.